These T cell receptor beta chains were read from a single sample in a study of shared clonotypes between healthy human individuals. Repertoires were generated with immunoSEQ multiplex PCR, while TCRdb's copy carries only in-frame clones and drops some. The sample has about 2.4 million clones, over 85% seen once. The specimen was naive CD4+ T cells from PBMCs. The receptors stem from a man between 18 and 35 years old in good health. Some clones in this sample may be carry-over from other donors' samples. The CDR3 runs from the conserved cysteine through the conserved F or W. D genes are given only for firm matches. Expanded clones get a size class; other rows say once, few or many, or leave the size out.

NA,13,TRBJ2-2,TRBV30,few,TGTGCCTGGACCGGGAGAGCGGTCGGGGAGCTGTTTTTT,CAWTGRAVGELFF
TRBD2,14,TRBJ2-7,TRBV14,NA,TGTGCCAGCAGCCGACTAGCGGGAGTGCAAGAGCAGTACTTC,CASSRLAGVQEQYF
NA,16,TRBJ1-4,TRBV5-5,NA,TGTGCCAGCAGCTTGGATCTGCAGGGAGCTAATGAAAAACTGTTTTTT,CASSLDLQGANEKLFF
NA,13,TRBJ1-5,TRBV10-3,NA,TGTGCCATCTCTCGCGGGAGCAATCAGCCCCAGCATTTT,CAISRGSNQPQHF
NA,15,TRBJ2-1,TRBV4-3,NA,TGCGCCAGCAGCCAAGAGGCGGCCAATTTAGGTGAGCAGTTCTTC,CASSQEAANLGEQFF
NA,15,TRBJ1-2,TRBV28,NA,TGTGCCAGCAGCCATTCCGAAACCATATTCTATGGCTACACCTTC,CASSHSETIFYGYTF
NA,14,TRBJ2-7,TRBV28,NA,TGTGCCAGCAGTTTGGGCCCGAGCGGCTACGAGCAGTACTTC,CASSLGPSGYEQYF
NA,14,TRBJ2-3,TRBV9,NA,TGTGCCAGCAGCACCGACCAGAGACGGGTTACGCAGTATTTT,CASSTDQRRVTQYF
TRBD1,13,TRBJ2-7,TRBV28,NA,TGTGCCAGCAGTTTGACAGGGAACTACGAGCAGTACTTC,CASSLTGNYEQYF
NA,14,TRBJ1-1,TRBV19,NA,TGTGCCAGTAGTATTAACGGAGGGGGGACTGAAGCTTTCTTT,CASSINGGGTEAFF
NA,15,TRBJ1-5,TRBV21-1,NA,TGTGCCAGCACCACGACAGGGGTCTGCAATCAGCCCCAGCATTTT,CASTTTGVCNQPQHF
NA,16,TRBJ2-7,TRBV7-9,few,TGTGCCAGCAGCTTTCCTCACTGGGTCAAACCCTACGAGCAGTACTTC,CASSFPHWVKPYEQYF
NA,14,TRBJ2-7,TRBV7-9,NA,TGTGCCAGCAGCTTGAGGGGCGCAGGGTACGAGCAGTACTTC,CASSLRGAGYEQYF
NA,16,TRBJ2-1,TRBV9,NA,TGTGCCAGCAGCGTAAGGGGGGATCAGTCCTACAATGAGCAGTTCTTC,CASSVRGDQSYNEQFF
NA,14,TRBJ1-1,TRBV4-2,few,TGTGCCAGCAGCCAGACGCAAGGCCGGTTTGAAGCTTTCTTT,CASSQTQGRFEAFF
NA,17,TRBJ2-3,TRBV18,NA,TGTGCCAGCTCACCAAATCAGCCAGGGGCTAGCACAGATACGCAGTATTTT,CASSPNQPGASTDTQYF
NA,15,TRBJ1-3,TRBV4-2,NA,TGTGCCAGCAGCCGGATGGACAGTCGGGAGGACACCATATATTTT,CASSRMDSREDTIYF
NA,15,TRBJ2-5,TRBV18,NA,TGTGCCAGCTCAGCAAGTCCGGACCCCCAAGAGACCCAGTACTTC,CASSASPDPQETQYF
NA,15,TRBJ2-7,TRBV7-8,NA,TGTGCCAGCAGCGCCCAGGGCTCTCTAACCTACGAGCAGTACTTC,CASSAQGSLTYEQYF
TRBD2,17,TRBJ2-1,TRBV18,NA,TGTGCCAGCTCACCAAATCTCGGCGGGAGGGCCGGGGGTGAGCAGTTCTTC,CASSPNLGGRAGGEQFF
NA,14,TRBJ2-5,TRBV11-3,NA,TGTGCCAGCAGCCCCCGGTCCCCAGGGGAGACCCAGTACTTC,CASSPRSPGETQYF
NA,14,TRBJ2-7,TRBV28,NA,TGTGCCAGCAGTTTAACCCATAGGGCCTACGAGCAGTACTTC,CASSLTHRAYEQYF
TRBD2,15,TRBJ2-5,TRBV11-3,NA,TGTGCCAGCAGCTTAGGAATAGCGGGAGAAGAGACCCAGTACTTC,CASSLGIAGEETQYF
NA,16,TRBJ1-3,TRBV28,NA,TGTGCCAGCACGTCCCCGGGGAAGAGCTCTGGAAACACCATATATTTT,CASTSPGKSSGNTIYF
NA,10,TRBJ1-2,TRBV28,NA,TGTGCCTCTGGGAGGGAAGGCTACACCTTC,CASGREGYTF
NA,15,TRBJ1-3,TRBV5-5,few,TGTGCCAGCAGCTTGGTCACAGACTCTGGAAACACCATATATTTT,CASSLVTDSGNTIYF
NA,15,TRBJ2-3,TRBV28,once,TGTGCCAGCACCCGTTCCAAGCCCTGGAGCGATACGCAGTATTTT,CASTRSKPWSDTQYF
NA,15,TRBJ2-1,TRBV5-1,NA,TGCGCCAGCAGCGTACGGGAGTCTCCCTACAATGAGCAGTTCTTC,CASSVRESPYNEQFF
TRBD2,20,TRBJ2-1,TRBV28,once,TGTGCCAGCAGAGGAGGCGTCGCCATACCGGGACTAGCTGCTTACAATGAGCAGTTCTTC,CASRGGVAIPGLAAYNEQFF
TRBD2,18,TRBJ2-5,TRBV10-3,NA,TGTGCCATCAGTGAGTCCTCTCCGGGGCTAGCGGGAGGAGAGACCCAGTACTTC,CAISESSPGLAGGETQYF
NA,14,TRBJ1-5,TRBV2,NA,TGTGCCAGCAGTGAATTAGTAGGGAATCAGCCCCAGCATTTT,CASSELVGNQPQHF
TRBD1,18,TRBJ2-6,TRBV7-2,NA,TGTGCCAGCAGCTTAGCCTTACAGGGGGCGACTGGGGCCAACGTCCTGACTTTC,CASSLALQGATGANVLTF
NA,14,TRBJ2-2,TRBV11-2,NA,TGTGCCAGCAGCCCTAGACTCATCACCGGGGAGCTGTTTTTT,CASSPRLITGELFF
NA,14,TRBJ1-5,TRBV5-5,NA,TGTGCCAGCAGCAGGGGACAAATCAATCAGCCCCAGCATTTT,CASSRGQINQPQHF
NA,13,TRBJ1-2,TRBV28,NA,TGTGCCAGCAGTTTCCTGGGGGACTATGGCTACACCTTC,CASSFLGDYGYTF
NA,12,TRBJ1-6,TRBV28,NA,TGTGCCAGCAGCCCCTTCCACTCACCCCTCCACTTT,CASSPFHSPLHF
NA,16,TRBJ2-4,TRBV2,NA,TGTGCCAGCAGTGAAGGCCCTAGCTTAGCCAAAAACATTCAGTACTTC,CASSEGPSLAKNIQYF
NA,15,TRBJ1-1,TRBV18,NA,TGTGCCAGCTCACCACCCCTCCCCGCCGGCCCTGAAGCTTTCTTT,CASSPPLPAGPEAFF
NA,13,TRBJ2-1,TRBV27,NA,TGTGCCAGCAGTTTTCTCTTAGGTGGTGAGCAGTTCTTC,CASSFLLGGEQFF
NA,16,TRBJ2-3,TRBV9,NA,TGTGCCAGCAGCGTAGGTTCTGCGGGTGGCACAGATACGCAGTATTTT,CASSVGSAGGTDTQYF
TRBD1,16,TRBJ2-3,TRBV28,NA,TGTGCCAGCAGTCCCAACCTGGACAGGGCCACAGATACGCAGTATTTT,CASSPNLDRATDTQYF
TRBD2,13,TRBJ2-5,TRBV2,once,TGTGCCAGCAGAACGGGAGGAGGAGAGACCCAGTACTTC,CASRTGGGETQYF
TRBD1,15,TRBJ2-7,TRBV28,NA,TGTGCCAGCACCCTCCGGGGGACAGGAGTTTACGAGCAGTACTTC,CASTLRGTGVYEQYF
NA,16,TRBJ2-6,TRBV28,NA,TGTGCCAGCAGTTTAGTGGGTTTCGCTGGGGCCAACGTCCTGACTTTC,CASSLVGFAGANVLTF
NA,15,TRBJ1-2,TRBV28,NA,TGTGCCAGCAGTACCCCCCGTAAGGCTAACTATGGCTACACCTTC,CASSTPRKANYGYTF